This T cell receptor beta chain is from a study of blood T cells in healthy people across ages. Study-wide context: Capture via template switching afforded approximately one barcoded beta molecule per two T cells. Study-level points and caveats: Both naive CD4+ cell counts and diversity were greater in long-lived donors than in aged donors. A roughly linear age-dependent decrease characterized TCR beta diversity per million T cells.

The use of a sample-barcoded 5' primer and a J-beta primer mix characterized a second PCR of about 7 to 12 cycles. Tagging of each cDNA molecule was performed by a template-switch adaptor with 12 random nucleotides. In TCRdb, the 5' RACE reads were re-called with MiXCR into one record per CDR3 protein. This repertoire shows some 750,000 distinct CDR3 sequences, 22% found once; its top ten account for 20% to 25%. The CDR3 totals 14 residues. Germline V gene data show CDR1 as DFQATT and CDR2 as SNEGSKA (reference sequence). Germline trimming cut 4 bases from V and 6 bases from J; bases unmatched to any gene: 7. Regarding this clonotype: Its antigen remains unknown.

Sequenced: blood. The chain has TRBV20-1 and TRBJ2-1; TRBD2 aligns across 9 bases. The sequence came from a man in his 70s in good health. The DNA for the CDR3 is TGCAGTGCTACACCGCCTAGCGGGATCAATGAGCAGTTCTTC. Its protein product is CSATPPSGINEQFF.